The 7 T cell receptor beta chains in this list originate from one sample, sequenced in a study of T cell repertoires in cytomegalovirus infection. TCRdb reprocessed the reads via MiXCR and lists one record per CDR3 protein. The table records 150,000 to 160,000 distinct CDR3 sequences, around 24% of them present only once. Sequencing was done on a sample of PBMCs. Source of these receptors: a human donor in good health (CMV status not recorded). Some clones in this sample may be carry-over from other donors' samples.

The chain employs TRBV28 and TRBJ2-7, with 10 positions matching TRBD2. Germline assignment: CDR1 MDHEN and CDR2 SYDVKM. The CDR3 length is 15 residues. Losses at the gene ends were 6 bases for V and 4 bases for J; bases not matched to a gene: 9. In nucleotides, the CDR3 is TGTGCCAGCAGCCACGAGGGACTAGCGCGGTACGAGCAGTACTTC. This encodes CASSHEGLARYEQYF.

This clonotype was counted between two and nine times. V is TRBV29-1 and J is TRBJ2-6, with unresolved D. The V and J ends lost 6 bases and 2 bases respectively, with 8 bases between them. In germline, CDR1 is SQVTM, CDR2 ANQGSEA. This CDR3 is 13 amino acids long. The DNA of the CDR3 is TGCAGCGTAGCTGTAACTGGGGCCAACGTCCTGACTTTC. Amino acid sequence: CSVAVTGANVLTF.

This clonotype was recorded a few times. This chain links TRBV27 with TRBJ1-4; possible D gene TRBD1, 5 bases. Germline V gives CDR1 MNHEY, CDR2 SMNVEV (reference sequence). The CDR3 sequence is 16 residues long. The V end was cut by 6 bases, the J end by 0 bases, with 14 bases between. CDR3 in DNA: TGTGCCAGCAGACTGGCCGCGGGGGCAACTAATGAAAAACTGTTTTTT. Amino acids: CASRLAAGATNEKLFF.

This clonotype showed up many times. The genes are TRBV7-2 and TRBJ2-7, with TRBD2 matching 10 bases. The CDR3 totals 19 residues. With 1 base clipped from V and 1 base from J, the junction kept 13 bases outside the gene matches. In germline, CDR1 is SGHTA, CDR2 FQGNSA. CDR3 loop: CASSLGGGAGGPRSYEQYF. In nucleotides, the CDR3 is TGTGCCAGCAGCTTAGGTGGAGGAGCGGGAGGGCCGAGGTCCTACGAGCAGTACTTC.

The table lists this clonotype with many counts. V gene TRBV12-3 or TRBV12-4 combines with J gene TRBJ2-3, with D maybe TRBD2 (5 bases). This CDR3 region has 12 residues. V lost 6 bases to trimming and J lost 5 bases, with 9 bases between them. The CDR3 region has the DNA TGTGCCAGCAGACCTACTAGAGATACGCAGTATTTT. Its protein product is CASRPTRDTQYF.

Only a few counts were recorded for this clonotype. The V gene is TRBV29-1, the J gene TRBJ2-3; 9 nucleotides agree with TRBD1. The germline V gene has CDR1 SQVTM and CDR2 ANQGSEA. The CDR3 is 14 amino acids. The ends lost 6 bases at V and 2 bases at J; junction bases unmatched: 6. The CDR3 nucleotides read TGCAGCGTCGACGGACAGGGGATCACAGATACGCAGTATTTT. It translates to CSVDGQGITDTQYF.

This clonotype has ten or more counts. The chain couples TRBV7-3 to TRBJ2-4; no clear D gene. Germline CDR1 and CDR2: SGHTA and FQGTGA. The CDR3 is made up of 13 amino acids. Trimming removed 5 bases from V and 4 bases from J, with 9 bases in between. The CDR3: CASSLNDKNIQYF. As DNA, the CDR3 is TGTGCCAGCAGCCTGAACGATAAAAACATTCAGTACTTC.